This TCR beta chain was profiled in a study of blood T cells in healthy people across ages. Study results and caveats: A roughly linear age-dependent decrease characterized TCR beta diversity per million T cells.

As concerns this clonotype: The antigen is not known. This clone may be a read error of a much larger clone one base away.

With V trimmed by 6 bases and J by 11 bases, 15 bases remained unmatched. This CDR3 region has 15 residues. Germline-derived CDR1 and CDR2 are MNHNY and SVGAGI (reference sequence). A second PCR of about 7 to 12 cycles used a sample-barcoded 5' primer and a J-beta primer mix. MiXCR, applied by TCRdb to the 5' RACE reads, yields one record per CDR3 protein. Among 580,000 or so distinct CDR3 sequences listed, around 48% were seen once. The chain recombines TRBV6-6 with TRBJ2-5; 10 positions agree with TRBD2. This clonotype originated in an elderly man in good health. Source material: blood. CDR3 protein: CASRPPSGSRNEQYF. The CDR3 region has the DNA TGTGCCAGCAGACCCCCTAGCGGGAGTAGGAATGAGCAGTACTTC.